This record covers a single T cell receptor (beta chain). This entry is derived from a study of blood T cell repertoires in COVID-19. On the study more broadly: From T cells, B-cell-depleted T cells, or PBMCs came the material, which was cDNA or gDNA.

The repertoire was sequenced with immunoSEQ multiplex PCR; TCRdb's copy has only in-frame clones and lacks some. The top ten clones hold 1% of a sample with some 350,000 clones, 80% to 90% of them seen once. Trimming removed 4 bases at V and 7 bases at J, with 13 bases between. The CDR3 runs to 13 residues. CDR1 and CDR2 (germline): KGHSH, LQKENI. Cohort 3 recovery required two negative PCRs, clearance, or symptom resolution. The rearrangement joins TRBV18 to TRBJ1-1; D ambiguous. Sequenced: PBMCs or T cells enriched from blood (not recorded which). The clonotype was recovered from a man between 18 and 35 years old who had recovered from COVID-19. The CDR3 here is CASSRHTGDEAFF. CDR3 sequence (DNA): TGTGCCAGCTCACGCCACACGGGTGATGAAGCTTTCTTT. The whole variable domain, remainder taken from reference TRBV18 and TRBJ1-1, is NAGVMQNPRHLVRRRGQEARLRCSPMKGHSHVYWYRQLPEEGLKFMVYLQKENIIDESGMPKERFSAEFPKEGPSILRIQQVVRGDSAAYFCASSRHTGDEAFFGQGTRLTVV.